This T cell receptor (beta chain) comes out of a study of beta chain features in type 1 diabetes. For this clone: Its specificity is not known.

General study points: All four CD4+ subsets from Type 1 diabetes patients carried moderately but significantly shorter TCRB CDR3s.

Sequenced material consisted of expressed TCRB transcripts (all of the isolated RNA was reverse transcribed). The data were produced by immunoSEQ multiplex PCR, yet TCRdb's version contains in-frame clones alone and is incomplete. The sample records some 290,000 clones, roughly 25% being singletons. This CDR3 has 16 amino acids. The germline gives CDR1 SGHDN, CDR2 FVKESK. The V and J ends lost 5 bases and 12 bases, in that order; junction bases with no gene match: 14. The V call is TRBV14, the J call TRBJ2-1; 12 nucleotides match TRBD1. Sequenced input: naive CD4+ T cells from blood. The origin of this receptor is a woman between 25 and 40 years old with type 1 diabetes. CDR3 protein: CASSSVSGTGGLGQFF. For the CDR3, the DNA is TGTGCCAGCAGCTCAGTCTCCGGGACAGGGGGCCTCGGGCAGTTCTTC.